The sequence of this TCR beta chain was determined in a study of OX40 agonist ivuxolimab in advanced cancers. Study details: Each dose-escalation patient presented with hepatocellular carcinoma, melanoma, renal cell or head and neck cancer. From about 23 to 85 years was the age range, with a mean of around 57 years, and 65% to 90% were male. Study conclusions and caveats: Normalized expansion of T-cell clones was also low for some nonresponders.

Autoimmune disease history or systemic immunosuppression meant exclusion. This table comes from immunoSEQ multiplex PCR, and its TCRdb copy is limited to in-frame clones, with some not included. Of over 150,000 clones in the sample, 85% to 95% were seen once. This clone has just one count. What it recognizes is unknown. The germline V gene encodes CDR1 SGHRS and CDR2 YFSETQ. V shed 2 bases and J shed 5 bases, with 15 bases lying between them. The CDR3 has 15 amino acids. The origin of this receptor is an adult with an advanced solid tumor such as melanoma, head and neck, liver or kidney cancer. The sample was CD4+ or CD8+ T cells sorted from blood, taken in a trial of the OX40 agonist ivuxolimab. The chain employs TRBV5-1 and TRBJ2-3; D is unclear. The CDR3 here is CASSFRTTGGDTQYF. The CDR3, as DNA: TGCGCCAGCAGCTTCCGGACCACGGGCGGAGATACGCAGTATTTT.